This T cell receptor beta chain is drawn from a study of blood T cell repertoires in COVID-19. Study in general: PBMCs, B-cell-depleted T cells, or T cells provided the cDNA or gDNA that made up the material.

Germline V gene lookup returns CDR1 SGHRS and CDR2 YFSETQ. Trimming cost V 0 bases and J 8 bases, with 20 bases left between them. The CDR3 length is 16 residues. In the original analysis: The assay estimated nucleated cells by amplifying reference gene primers. Data came from immunoSEQ multiplex PCR; TCRdb stores just in-frame clones and leaves some out. Clonal size and the V and J genes are those of that table, whereas D and trimming came from the DNA. The sample holds roughly 250,000 clones, 86% seen once. Input material: peripheral blood. The clonotype originates from a woman aged 25 to 39 with COVID-19, enrolled during active disease. The chain uses TRBV5-1 and TRBJ1-2; D may be TRBD1 (5 bases). CDR3 sequence (DNA): TGCGCCAGCAGCTTGGCCTTGGGGCAGCGGAGGGGAGGCTACACCTTC. It specifies CASSLALGQRRGGYTF. Drawing the rest from reference TRBV5-1 and TRBJ1-2, the complete variable domain is KAGVTQTPRYLIKTRGQQVTLSCSPISGHRSVSWYQQTPGQGLQFLFEYFSETQRNKGNFPGRFSGRQFSNSRSEMNVSTLELGDSALYLCASSLALGQRRGGYTFGSGTRLTVV.